The T cell receptor beta chain under discussion was sequenced for a study of control samples from healthy donors and cancer patients. Germline values: CDR1 ENHRY, CDR2 SYGVKD. CDR3 size: 14 residues. Assay: immunoSEQ multiplex PCR; the TCRdb copy retains only in-frame clones and omits some. The table includes 65,000 to 80,000 clones, roughly 90% detected once. With regard to this clone: At one end the junction does not follow the germline gene, possibly because of a read error.

This receptor was obtained from a woman aged 60-70 years with head and neck cancer. Sequenced input: PBMCs. The chain has TRBV10-3 and TRBJ2-2; the match to TRBD1 covers 7 bases. CDR3 sequence reads: CAITEGADTGELFF. CDR3 DNA sequence: TGTGCCATCACTGAGGGGGCGGACACCGGGGAGCTGTTTTTT.